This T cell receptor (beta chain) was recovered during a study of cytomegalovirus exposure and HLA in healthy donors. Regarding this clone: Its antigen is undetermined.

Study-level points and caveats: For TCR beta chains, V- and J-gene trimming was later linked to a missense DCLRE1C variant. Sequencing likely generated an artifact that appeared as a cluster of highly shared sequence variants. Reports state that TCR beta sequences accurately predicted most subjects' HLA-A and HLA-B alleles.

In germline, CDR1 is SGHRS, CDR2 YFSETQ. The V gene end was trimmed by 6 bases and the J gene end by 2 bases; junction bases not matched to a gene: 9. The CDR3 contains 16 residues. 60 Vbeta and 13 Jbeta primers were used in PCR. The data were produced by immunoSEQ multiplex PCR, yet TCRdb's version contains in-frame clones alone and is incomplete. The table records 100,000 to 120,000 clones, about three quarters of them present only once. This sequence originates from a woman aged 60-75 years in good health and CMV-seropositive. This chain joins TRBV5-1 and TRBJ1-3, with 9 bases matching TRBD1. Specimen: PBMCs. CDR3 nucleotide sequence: TGCGCCAGCACCGTGGGGGGGACAGGGACTGGAAACACCATATATTTT. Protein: CASTVGGTGTGNTIYF.